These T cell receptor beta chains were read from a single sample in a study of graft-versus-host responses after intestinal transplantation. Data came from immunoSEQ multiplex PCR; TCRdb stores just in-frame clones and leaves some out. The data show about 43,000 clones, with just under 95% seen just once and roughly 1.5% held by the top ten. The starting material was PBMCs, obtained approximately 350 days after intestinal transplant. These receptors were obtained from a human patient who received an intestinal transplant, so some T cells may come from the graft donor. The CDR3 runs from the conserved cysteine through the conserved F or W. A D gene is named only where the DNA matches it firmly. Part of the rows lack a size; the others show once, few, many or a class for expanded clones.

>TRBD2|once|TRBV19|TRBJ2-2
TGTGCCAGTACCGATCCCGGGACTACTACCACCGGGGAGCTGTTTTTT
CASTDPGTTTTGELFF
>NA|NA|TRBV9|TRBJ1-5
TGTGCCAGCAGCGTGGGGAGCAATCAGCCCCAGCATTTT
CASSVGSNQPQHF
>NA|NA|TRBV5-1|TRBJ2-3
TGCGCCAGCAGCTTTCTCGGACGGTCGGGCACAGATACGCAGTATTTT
CASSFLGRSGTDTQYF
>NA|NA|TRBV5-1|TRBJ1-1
TGCGCCAGCAACACCCTCCCGGGGAACACTGAAGCTTTCTTT
CASNTLPGNTEAFF
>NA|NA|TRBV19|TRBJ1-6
TGTGCCAGTAGTGACAGGTATAATTCACCCCTCCACTTT
CASSDRYNSPLHF
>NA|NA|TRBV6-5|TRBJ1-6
TGTGCCAGCAGGAGAGACAGGTTCAGTCAGTCACCCCTCCACTTT
CASRRDRFSQSPLHF
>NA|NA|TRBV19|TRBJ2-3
TGTGCCAGTAGTCCGAGGGGGGGAACAGATACGCAGTATTTT
CASSPRGGTDTQYF
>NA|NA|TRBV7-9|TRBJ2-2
TGTGCCAGCAGCTTTGGAGACAGCTACACCGGGGAGCTGTTTTTT
CASSFGDSYTGELFF
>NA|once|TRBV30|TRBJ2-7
TGTGCCTGGAGTGTGGCCGGGAACGAGCAGTACTTC
CAWSVAGNEQYF
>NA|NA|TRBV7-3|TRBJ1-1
TGTGCCAGCAGCCCGACAGGTGGCACTGAAGCTTTCTTT
CASSPTGGTEAFF
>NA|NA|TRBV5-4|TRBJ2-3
TGTGCCAGCAGCCCTGACACTGCTAGCACAGATACGCAGTATTTT
CASSPDTASTDTQYF
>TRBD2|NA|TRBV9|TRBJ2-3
TGTGCCAGCAGCGTAGAAATAGCGGGAGTCTCAGATACGCAGTATTTT
CASSVEIAGVSDTQYF
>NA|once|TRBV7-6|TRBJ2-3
TGTGCCAGCAGCCCACGGAGATCTAGCACAGATACGCAGTATTTT
CASSPRRSSTDTQYF
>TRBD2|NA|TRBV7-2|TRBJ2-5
TGTGCCAGCAGCTTAGTGCCTAGCGGGGGTGAGACCCAGTACTTC
CASSLVPSGGETQYF
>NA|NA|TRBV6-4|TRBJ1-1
TGTGCCAGCAGTGACTCGAGGGGGGGGGAAGCTTTCTTT
CASSDSRGGEAFF
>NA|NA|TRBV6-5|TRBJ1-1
TGTGCCAGCAGCGGCCGCTCGAACACTGAAGCTTTCTTT
CASSGRSNTEAFF
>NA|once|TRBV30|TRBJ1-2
TGTGCCTCAGGTGGCCGGAGGGAAAACTATGGCTACACCTTC
CASGGRRENYGYTF
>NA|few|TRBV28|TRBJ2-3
TGTGCCAGCAGTCCCTCAGGGGTCACAGATACGCAGTATTTT
CASSPSGVTDTQYF
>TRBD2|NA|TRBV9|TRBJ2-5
TGTGCCAGCAGCGTAGTAGGGACTAGCGGCCCTGAACAAGAGACCCAGTACTTC
CASSVVGTSGPEQETQYF
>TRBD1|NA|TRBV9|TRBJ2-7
TGTGCCAGCAGCGTAGGAGACAGGGGCCACGAGCAGTACTTC
CASSVGDRGHEQYF
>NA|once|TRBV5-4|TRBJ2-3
TGTGCCAGCAGCTTCCGGGCCCTACCAGGCGATACGCAGTATTTT
CASSFRALPGDTQYF
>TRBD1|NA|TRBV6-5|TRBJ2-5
TGTGCCAGCAGGTCGGACAGGGTGGAGACTCAGTACTTC
CASRSDRVETQYF
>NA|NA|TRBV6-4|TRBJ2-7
TGTGCCAGCAGCGCCGCCCCGGGCTACGAGCAGTACTTC
CASSAAPGYEQYF
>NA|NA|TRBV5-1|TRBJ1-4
TGCGCCAGCAGCTGGGGGGGCCGTACTAATGAAAAACTGTTTTTT
CASSWGGRTNEKLFF
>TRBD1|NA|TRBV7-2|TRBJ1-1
TGTGCCAGCAGCCGACCATTGACAGGGCGGAGTTTGTGGGGTGAAGCTTTCTTT
CASSRPLTGRSLWGEAFF
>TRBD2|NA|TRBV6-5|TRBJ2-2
TGTGCCAGCAGCCCGCGGGGGACGAGCGGGGAGCTGTTTTTT
CASSPRGTSGELFF